This T cell receptor (beta chain) was documented in a study of CD8 T cells in ankylosing spondylitis (dated by TCRdb to 2016 to 2017). At the level of the whole study: T cell receptor beta repertoires were profiled in healthy donors and ankylosing spondylitis patients so that disease-linked TCR variants could be found. The full study cohort was made up of approximately 24 ankylosing spondylitis patients and 108 healthy donors. Peripheral blood was sampled, and synovial fluid was additionally collected from ankylosing spondylitis patients.

What the research found in general, with its limitations: In peripheral blood, the disease-linked clones were found at relatively low frequencies and had a CD8+ phenotype. A TCR beta motif of roughly 8 highly homologous amino acid variants appeared characteristic of blood from ankylosing spondylitis patients. Some motif variants were previously reported in synovial fluid and blood of reactive arthritis patients, suggesting common disease-initiation mechanisms. The disease-linked clones were reported to be significantly enriched in matched synovial fluid samples from ankylosing spondylitis patients.

The run used an Illumina HiSeq 2500. TCR beta libraries were prepared by quantitative 5'-RACE with molecular barcodes. Processing in the source paper ran as follows. To identify disease-linked TCR variants, a new computational method was used, one built on a probabilistic model of VDJ rearrangement. The public reads were reprocessed in TCRdb via fastp at Q25 and MiXCR, keeping in-frame beta chains. Entries are consolidated by CDR3 protein sequence, retaining the most common genes and DNA. These V and J calls rely on TCRdb rather than the paper's analysis. For this sample the table gives more than 600,000 distinct CDR3 sequences, of which roughly 20% were detected only once. Around 20% of the sample belongs to the ten largest clones. The cysteine opens and the phenylalanine closes a CDR3 of 15 amino acids. Just the 45-base CDR3 DNA is kept, in frame starting at base 1. CDR1 DFQATT and CDR2 SNEGSKA are derived from the germline V gene (reference sequence). A distance of 19 bases separates the germline ends of V and J, which lose 2 bases and 8 bases respectively.

Note on this clonotype: The antigen it binds to is not known. Base quality data are lacking; no much larger clone is found one base away.

The sample taken for sequencing was blood, either unsorted or a sorted T cell fraction (not recorded which). This receptor was identified in a male donor with ankylosing spondylitis. The V and J genes are TRBV20-1 and TRBJ2-1; a confident D gene designation cannot be given. The nucleotides read TGCAGTGCTAGACCACCGGGCCGGCCCGGCCATGAGCAGTTCTTC. It encodes CSARPPGRPGHEQFF.